The 23 T cell receptor beta chains listed next were all sequenced from one sample in a study of patients and donors after allogeneic stem cell transplantation. TCRdb reprocessed the RT-PCR reads via MiXCR and lists one record per CDR3 protein. Here the sample spans roughly 940,000 distinct CDR3 sequences, roughly 17% being singletons. Input material: blood, either unsorted or a sorted T cell fraction (not recorded which). These TCRs come from a human donor who was either an allogeneic HSCT recipient or a stem cell or donor lymphocyte infusion donor (not recorded which). It is not recorded whose cells these are; they may come from a transplant donor.

The chain uses TRBV4-1 and TRBJ2-7; possible D gene TRBD1, 6 bases. The CDR3 covers 15 residues. V lost 4 bases and J lost 1, with 14 bases in between. Germline CDR1 is MGHRA and CDR2 is YSYEKL. The CDR3 spells CASSLTDRPSYEQYF. CDR3 sequence (DNA): TGCGCCAGCAGCCTGACTGACAGGCCTTCCTACGAGCAGTACTTC.

This clonotype was found a few times. The CDR3, as DNA: TGTGCCAGCAGCGTAGGGAGGTTAACAGATACGCAGTATTTT. Residues: CASSVGRLTDTQYF. The chain joins TRBV9 to TRBJ2-3, with D possibly TRBD2 on 5 matching bases. The CDR3 contains 14 residues. V lost 0 bases, J lost 3 bases, and 8 bases lay in between. The germline CDR1 and CDR2 sequences are SGDLS and YYNGEE. The variable domain in full, with the rest retrieved from reference TRBV9 and TRBJ2-3, is DSGVTQTPKHLITATGQRVTLRCSPRSGDLSVYWYQQSLDQGLQFLIQYYNGEERAKGNILERFSAQQFPDLHSELNLSSLELGDSALYFCASSVGRLTDTQYFGPGTRLTVL.

There are a few counts of this clonotype. The junction and the germline gene differ at one end; a read error may be behind it. The J gene is TRBJ2-1, the V gene TRBV12-3 or TRBV12-4, with 8 bases matching TRBD1. The CDR3 loop spans 17 amino acids. Here the CDR3 DNA reads TGTGCCAGCAGCTTCCCCGGACAGGGACTTACCTACAATGAGCAGTCCTTC. Protein sequence: CASSFPGQGLTYNEQSF.

In its sample, this clonotype was seen a few times. The rearrangement uses TRBV10-3 and TRBJ2-7, with 8 bases fitting TRBD1. J lost 5 bases, V lost 6 bases, and 9 bases had no gene match. The germline V gene has CDR1 ENHRY and CDR2 SYGVKD. The CDR3 totals 14 residues. The CDR3 loop is CAISKTNRGDEQYF. DNA of the CDR3: TGTGCCATCAGCAAAACTAACAGGGGGGACGAGCAGTACTTC.

CDR3 coding DNA: TGTGCCAGCAGTGAACTTTTTGGTGGCTACACCTTC. This encodes CASSELFGGYTF. The chain has TRBV25-1 and TRBJ1-2; D unresolved. Deletions cut 2 bases from V and 7 bases from J, with 8 bases between. Germline CDR1 reads MGHDK; CDR2 reads SYGVNS. This CDR3 contains 12 residues.

This chain connects TRBV7-9 to TRBJ2-5; TRBD1 matches 9 bases. Per germline, CDR1 SEHNR and CDR2 FQNEAQ (reference sequence). The ends lost 1 base at V and 4 bases at J; junction bases unmatched: 4. CDR3 length: 15 amino acids. In nucleotides, the CDR3 is TGTGCCAGCAGCTTAGTTGCGGGACAGGGAGAGACCCAGTACTTC. Its translation is CASSLVAGQGETQYF.

The J gene is TRBJ1-2, the V gene TRBV28; the D gene is possibly TRBD1 (5 bases). CDR1 is MDHEN and CDR2 is SYDVKM in the germline V gene. The CDR3 runs 13 residues. V lost 8 bases, J lost 2 bases, and 12 bases lay in between. The CDR3 sequence: CASLFRDNYGYTF. As DNA, the CDR3 is TGTGCCAGCCTATTCCGGGACAACTATGGCTACACCTTC.

V gene TRBV6-1 combines with J gene TRBJ2-1; no firm D call. CDR3 length: 14 amino acids. Germline CDR1 reads MNHNS; CDR2 reads SASEGT. Trimming cost V 8 bases and J 2 bases, with 13 bases left between them. The CDR3 coding sequence is TGTGCCAGCCATCAAACGCACGCCTACAATGAGCAGTTCTTC. Amino acids: CASHQTHAYNEQFF.

This clonotype was counted only a few times. CDR3 coding DNA: TGCGCCAGCAGCCTGACTAGCGGGAGTCCCTCCGCATACTTC. It translates to CASSLTSGSPSAYF. The chain joins TRBV5-1 to TRBJ2-7, with 12 bases identical to TRBD2. Trimming cost V 4 bases and J 13 bases; bases outside gene matches: 12. The CDR3 runs 14 residues. Per the germline V gene, CDR1 is SGHRS and CDR2 is YFSETQ.

This clonotype was recorded a few times. The CDR3 loop is CASSLDGIDYNEQFF. CDR3 nucleotides: TGTGCCAGCAGCTTAGACGGGATAGATTACAATGAGCAGTTCTTC. This chain joins TRBV7-9 and TRBJ2-1; maybe TRBD2 (5 bases). The germline V gene has CDR1 SEHNR and CDR2 FQNEAQ (reference sequence). The CDR3 runs to 15 residues. Trimming removed 1 base at V and 4 bases at J, with 11 bases between.

This clonotype turned up a few times. The chain carries TRBV5-1 and TRBJ1-5, with a possible D match to TRBD1 (5 bases). This CDR3 has 15 residues. Germline V gene lookup returns CDR1 SGHRS and CDR2 YFSETQ. Trimming removed 4 bases at V and 4 bases at J, with 15 bases between. CDR3 loop: CASSPGTVGNQPQHF. The CDR3 DNA sequence: TGCGCCAGCAGCCCAGGGACGGTAGGAAATCAGCCCCAGCATTTT.

This clonotype has a count of ten or more. CDR3 coding DNA: TGCAGTGCTGGCCGGACAGGCGATAGCAATCAGCCCCAGCATTTT. Its translation is CSAGRTGDSNQPQHF. The chain joins TRBV20-1 to TRBJ1-5, with 7 bases fitting TRBD1. CDR1 is DFQATT, CDR2 SNEGSKA, per germline (reference sequence). The CDR3 runs to 15 residues. J gave up 0 bases and V 5 bases, and 7 bases lay outside the gene matches.

The V and J genes are TRBV2 and TRBJ2-2; D is undetermined. V dropped 3 bases and J dropped 2 bases, with 7 bases sitting between them. Germline CDR1 is SNHLY and CDR2 is FYNNEI. CDR3 size: 14 residues. DNA of the CDR3: TGTGCCAGCAGTGACAGTCGAAACACCGGGGAGCTGTTTTTT. Protein: CASSDSRNTGELFF.

This clonotype has only a few counts. The CDR3: CASRIDRDQGGYTF. The CDR3 DNA reads as TGTGCCAGCAGGATCGACAGGGATCAAGGTGGCTACACCTTC. The V and J genes are TRBV6-1 and TRBJ1-2; 7 nucleotides agree with TRBD1. Germline assignment: CDR1 MNHNS and CDR2 SASEGT. The CDR3 is 14 residues long. V was pared by 6 bases and J by 7 bases, with 11 bases of the junction left unmatched.

This clonotype was picked up a small number of times. The J gene is TRBJ2-7, the V gene TRBV29-1; D is possibly TRBD1 or TRBD2 (5 bases each). V lost 3 bases, J lost 3 bases, and 12 bases lay in between. Germline CDR1 SQVTM, CDR2 ANQGSEA. This CDR3 has 13 residues. The CDR3 DNA reads as TGCAGCGTTGACCGGGACGGCCGCTACGAGCAGTACTTC. This codes for CSVDRDGRYEQYF.

There are many counts of this clonotype. The rearrangement joins TRBV6-5 to TRBJ2-1, with 12 bases lining up with TRBD2. The germline CDR1 and CDR2 sequences are MNHEY and SVGAGI. The J segment lost 7 bases and the V segment lost 2 bases, leaving 0 bases of the junction unmatched. CDR3 size: 14 residues. CDR3 in amino acids: CASSYGLAGNEQFF. The CDR3 DNA is TGTGCCAGCAGTTACGGACTAGCGGGGAATGAGCAGTTCTTC.

This clonotype was detected only a few times. The DNA for the CDR3 is TGTGCCAGCAGCCTCCGGAGGCTGAGTGAGCAGTTCTTC. This encodes CASSLRRLSEQFF. The gene calls are TRBV7-2 and TRBJ2-1; TRBD2 might be the D (5 bases). Germline CDR1 and CDR2: SGHTA and FQGNSA. The CDR3 is 13 amino acids. Trimming pared 5 bases from V and 9 bases from J, leaving 14 bases between. The whole variable domain, remainder taken from reference TRBV7-2 and TRBJ2-1, is GAGVSQSPSNKVTEKGKDVELRCDPISGHTALYWYRQSLGQGLEFLIYFQGNSAPDKSGLPSDRFSAERTGGSVSTLTIQRTQQEDSAVYLCASSLRRLSEQFFGPGTRLTVL.

This chain uses TRBV20-1 with TRBJ2-4; weak D call: TRBD2 (6 bases). The length of the CDR3 is 15 residues. V lost 0 bases and J 0 bases, leaving 9 bases between the germline ends. Germline-derived CDR1 and CDR2 are DFQATT and SNEGSKA (reference sequence). CDR3 loop: CSARDSGEAKNIQYF. CDR3 bases: TGCAGTGCTAGAGATAGCGGTGAAGCCAAAAACATTCAGTACTTC.

This clonotype was observed a handful of times. The CDR3 is CASSHPQFYNEQFF. The CDR3 DNA reads as TGTGCCAGCAGCCATCCACAGTTTTACAATGAGCAGTTCTTC. J is TRBJ2-1 and V is TRBV3-1; D is undetermined. V was pared by 3 bases and J by 4 bases, with 10 bases between. Germline V gene sequence: CDR1 LGHDT, CDR2 YNNKEL (reference sequence). CDR3 length: 14 amino acids.

This clonotype appeared a few times. V is TRBV12-5 and J is TRBJ2-1; D gene ambiguous. The V gene's germline CDR1 is LGHNT and CDR2 FRNRAP. This CDR3 spans 15 amino acids. V was clipped by 2 bases and J by 2 bases, with 10 bases between them. The CDR3 loop is CASGLRQSTYNEQFF. CDR3 in DNA: TGTGCTAGTGGTTTGCGTCAATCAACCTACAATGAGCAGTTCTTC.

The chain uses TRBV5-1 and TRBJ2-5; a weak D match, TRBD2 (6 bases). V was cut by 0 bases and J by 1 base, with 16 bases left in between. Germline CDR1 is SGHRS and CDR2 is YFSETQ. The CDR3 is made up of 17 amino acids. The CDR3 here is CASSLGVLASAQETQYF. DNA of the CDR3: TGCGCCAGCAGCTTGGGTGTACTAGCATCCGCCCAAGAGACCCAGTACTTC.

This clonotype has more than one count but fewer than ten. The chain employs TRBV6-1 and TRBJ1-5; D is possibly TRBD1 (5 bases). Germline assignment: CDR1 MNHNS and CDR2 SASEGT. CDR3 size: 15 residues. V was cut by 7 bases and J by 6 bases, with 19 bases left in between. CDR3 in DNA: TGTGCCAGCAAAACCGGGACCTCGTTAGCTCAGCCCCAGCATTTT. Translation gives CASKTGTSLAQPQHF.

V is TRBV7-8 and J is TRBJ1-4, with a possible D match to TRBD1 (5 bases). This CDR3 is 13 amino acids long. V lost 8 bases to trimming and J lost 5 bases, with 12 bases between them. Germline lookup yields CDR1 SGHVS and CDR2 FQNEAQ. This CDR3 reads CASGWGKNEKLFF. CDR3 DNA: TGTGCCAGCGGGTGGGGCAAAAATGAAAAACTGTTTTTT.